The sample holds one count of the clone carrying this TCR beta chain. Antigen specificity is unknown. The CDR3 contains 15 residues. Deletions cut 7 bases from V and 0 bases from J, with 13 bases between. Germline V CDR1 and CDR2: MNHEY, SVGAGI. The sample comes from a study of CD4 T cells in relation to SARS-CoV-2 and coronaviruses. Some clones are missing from TCRdb's copy, which holds only in-frame ones; the method was immunoSEQ multiplex PCR. The sample includes under 25,000 clones, 70% to 80% of them seen just once. Unexposed donor CD4+ T cells date from 2011-2018, before the COVID-19 pandemic. Isolation of CD4+ T cells took place after about 9 days in culture.

The specimen was CD4+ T cells from PBMCs, cultured in vitro. This receptor was obtained from a human donor in good health. The rearrangement uses TRBV6-5 and TRBJ1-5, with D possibly being TRBD1 (5 bases). This CDR3 reads CASKRDHYSNQPQHF. The CDR3 DNA reads TGTGCCAGCAAACGGGACCACTATAGCAATCAGCCCCAGCATTTT.